What follows describes a single T cell receptor beta chain. The data were taken from a study of blood T cell repertoires in COVID-19. The wider study: Sites in the United States, Italy and Spain provided acute and convalescent COVID-19 samples. PBMCs, B-cell-depleted T cells, or T cells provided the cDNA or gDNA that made up the material.

In the study's own analysis: Estimated nucleated cell counts came from reference gene primer amplification. Using immunoSEQ multiplex PCR, the repertoire was profiled, and TCRdb retains in-frame clones only, with some absent. The V and J calls and the clone size are those of that table, but D and trimming were determined from the DNA. Found here are 190,000 or so clones, roughly 89% of them singletons; the top ten hold about 0.95%. Trimming removed 1 base from V and 2 bases from J, with 11 bases in between. Germline V gene lookup returns CDR1 SGHAT and CDR2 FQDESV (reference sequence). The CDR3 has 15 amino acids.

The receptor's source is a woman between 18 and 29 years old who had recovered from COVID-19. This chain links TRBV11-1 with TRBJ1-1; the D gene is possibly TRBD1 (5 bases). The sample consisted of peripheral blood. CDR3 nucleotide sequence: TGTGCCAGCAGCTTAGAGGGGCAGATTAACACTGAAGCTTTCTTT. Protein sequence: CASSLEGQINTEAFF. The variable domain in full, with the rest retrieved from reference TRBV11-1 and TRBJ1-1, is EAEVAQSPRYKITEKSQAVAFWCDPISGHATLYWYRQILGQGPELLVQFQDESVVDDSQLPKDRFSAERLKGVDSTLKIQPAELGDSAMYLCASSLEGQINTEAFFGQGTRLTVV.